The 27 T cell receptor beta chains below were found in one sample sequenced in a study of T cell repertoires in cytomegalovirus infection (dated by TCRdb to the late 2010s). Sequenced on an Illumina HiSeq 1500. TCRdb cleaned the public reads at Q25 with fastp, built clones with MiXCR and kept in-frame beta chains. CDR3 protein sequences are deduplicated, and each keeps its most common genes and DNA. In all, the sample holds around 500,000 distinct CDR3 sequences, and approximately 46% of those were seen once. The ten largest clonotypes hold about 45% of the sample. These receptors are not linked to any known antigen. The treatment or condition tag for this specimen amounts to: in vitro stimulation with specific CMV peptide epitopes to enrich CMV-specific T cells. Here the sequenced sample was cultured PBMCs, taken from culture after CMV antigen stimulation. Receptors were obtained from a human donor in good health (CMV status not recorded). Some clones in this sample may be carry-over from other donors' samples.

A single count supports this clonotype. V usage is TRBV12-3 or TRBV12-4 and J usage is TRBJ2-1, with D tentatively TRBD1 (5 bases). V was cut by 6 bases and J by 9 bases, with 15 bases left in between. This CDR3 has 13 amino acids. CDR3 sequence (DNA): TGTGCCAGCAGCTTCCTACTCCAGGGTGAGCAGTTCTTC. Translated, it gives CASSFLLQGEQFF.

CDR3 sequence (DNA): TGTGCCAGCAGACTGACGCGTGTCCGGGCAGGACATCCTAATGAAAAACTGTTTTTT. This sequence encodes CASRLTRVRAGHPNEKLFF. The chain combines TRBV28 with TRBJ1-4, with a tentative D call TRBD1 (5 bases). CDR1 MDHEN and CDR2 SYDVKM come from the germline V gene. Trimming removed 6 bases from V and 3 bases from J, with 26 bases in between. The length of the CDR3 is 19 residues.

This clonotype was seen a few times. The junction shows a germline mismatch at one end, possibly a read error. CDR3 coding DNA: TGTGCCAGCAGCCAAATACAGGGACTCAACAATGAAGCTTTCTTT. Amino acids: CASSQIQGLNNEAFF. The chain recombines TRBV14 with TRBJ1-1; maybe TRBD1 (6 bases). Germline V gene data show CDR1 as SGHDN and CDR2 as FVKESK. The CDR3 sequence is 15 residues long.

This clonotype came up many times. CDR3: CASSLVSSTHEQFF. The CDR3 DNA is TGTGCCAGCAGCTTAGTCTCTAGCACGCATGAGCAGTTCTTC. The V gene is TRBV7-2, the J gene TRBJ2-1; D is perhaps TRBD2 (5 bases). The ends were cut back, 1 base at V and 8 bases at J, with 12 bases in the middle. The germline V gene has CDR1 SGHTA and CDR2 FQGNSA. The length of the CDR3 is 14 residues.

This clonotype was counted at least ten times. A much larger clonotype is one base distant, so this may be a read error. V gene TRBV12-3 or TRBV12-4 combines with J gene TRBJ2-5, with D unresolved. The CDR3 sequence is 11 residues long. Deletions cut 6 bases from V and 4 bases from J, with 6 bases between. Here the CDR3 DNA reads TGTGCCAGCAGCTGGGGAGAGACCCAGTACTTC. Translated, it gives CASSWGETQYF.

In its sample, this clonotype was seen a few times. The chain has TRBV7-2 and TRBJ1-1, with unresolved D. Deletions cut 0 bases from V and 2 bases from J, with 7 bases between. This CDR3 spans 14 amino acids. Germline loops: CDR1 SGHTA, CDR2 FQGNSA. DNA for the CDR3: TGTGCCAGCAGCTTAGCGCGGGTTAACACTGAAGCTTTCTTT. This gives the protein CASSLARVNTEAFF.

The V and J genes are TRBV4-1 and TRBJ2-5; 11 nucleotides agree with TRBD2. Germline V gene lookup returns CDR1 MGHRA and CDR2 YSYEKL. J was trimmed by 5 bases and V by 2 bases; bases with no gene match: 7. This CDR3 region has 16 residues. In DNA, the CDR3 is TGCGCCAGCAGCCAAAGACTAGCGGGATATGGGGAGACCCAGTACTTC. Translation gives CASSQRLAGYGETQYF.

The chain uses TRBV7-9 and TRBJ2-1; TRBD1 matches 8 bases. After removal of 5 bases from V and 8 bases from J, the junction contained 5 bases not matched to a gene. The germline V gene has CDR1 SEHNR and CDR2 FQNEAQ (reference sequence). CDR3 size: 13 residues. CDR3 residues: CASSETGAHEQFF. The CDR3 DNA is TGTGCCAGCAGCGAGACAGGGGCACATGAGCAGTTCTTC.

This sequence joins TRBV19 and TRBJ2-7; tentatively, D is TRBD1 or TRBD2 (5 bases each). The CDR3 loop spans 16 amino acids. From germline, CDR1 is LNHDA and CDR2 SQIVND (reference sequence). Deletions cut 7 bases from V and 6 bases from J, with 25 bases between. The CDR3 sequence is CASKTEHPGPLSEQYF. DNA of the CDR3: TGTGCCAGTAAAACCGAACATCCGGGGCCATTGAGCGAGCAGTACTTC.

This chain uses TRBV7-8 with TRBJ2-1; D is uncertain. Germline V CDR1 and CDR2: SGHVS, FQNEAQ. V was clipped by 5 bases and J by 8 bases, with 22 bases between them. There are 16 residues in the CDR3. The CDR3 spells CASSKYPTPQADEQFF. The DNA for the CDR3 is TGTGCCAGCAGCAAATACCCGACCCCCCAGGCGGATGAGCAGTTCTTC.

In its sample, this clonotype was seen a few times. CDR3 sequence reads: CASSLRGGGSTDTQYF. The CDR3 bases are TGTGCCAGCAGCCTTCGAGGGGGGGGGAGCACAGATACGCAGTATTTT. The rearrangement joins TRBV11-2 to TRBJ2-3, with D perhaps matching TRBD2 (7 bases). Germline CDR1 is SGHAT and CDR2 is FQNNGV. The CDR3 has 16 amino acids. V was pared by 5 bases and J by 0 bases, with 15 bases between.

The chain is built from TRBV11-1 and TRBJ2-5; no firm D call. V was pared by 1 base and J by 5 bases, with 14 bases between. Germline V lookup: CDR1 SGHAT, CDR2 FQDESV (reference sequence). The CDR3 loop spans 15 amino acids. The CDR3 coding sequence is TGTGCCAGCAGCTTAGGGTCCCGCGCTGTGGAGACCCAGTACTTC. Translating gives CASSLGSRAVETQYF.

The V and J genes are TRBV10-3 and TRBJ1-2, with TRBD1 as a possible D gene (5 bases). Looked up from germline, CDR1 is ENHRY and CDR2 is SYGVKD. CDR3 length: 13 amino acids. Trimming removed 6 bases from V and 7 bases from J, with 15 bases in between. The CDR3 region is CAIRETQDTGYTF. CDR3 sequence (DNA): TGTGCCATCAGAGAAACCCAGGACACTGGCTACACCTTC.

The chain employs TRBV7-9 and TRBJ2-1; 9 bases agree with TRBD1. The CDR3 sequence is 15 residues long. Germline V gene lookup returns CDR1 SEHNR and CDR2 FQNEAQ (reference sequence). V trimming: 5 bases; J trimming: 8 bases; junction bases outside the gene matches: 10. CDR3 residues: CASSRRDRVGDEQFF. The CDR3 DNA follows: TGTGCCAGCAGCCGCCGGGACAGGGTTGGCGATGAGCAGTTCTTC.

J is TRBJ1-3 and V is TRBV7-9; no clear D gene. Deletions cut 3 bases from V and 4 bases from J, with 7 bases between. This CDR3 contains 13 residues. Germline V gene sequence: CDR1 SEHNR, CDR2 FQNEAQ (reference sequence). CDR3 in DNA: TGTGCCAGCAGCTTGGGCATCGGAAACACCATATATTTT. Translating it yields CASSLGIGNTIYF.

This clonotype was observed once. The chain has TRBV4-1 and TRBJ1-6; D possibly corresponds to TRBD1 (5 bases). This CDR3 spans 15 amino acids. CDR1 MGHRA and CDR2 YSYEKL come from the germline V gene. With 1 base removed from V and 3 bases from J, the gap between germline ends came to 7 bases. CDR3 in amino acids: CASSQVTGYNSPLHF. In DNA form, the CDR3 reads TGCGCCAGCAGCCAAGTTACAGGCTATAATTCACCCCTCCACTTT.

This chain joins TRBV11-2 and TRBJ2-3; 9 nucleotides line up with TRBD2. The CDR3 is 16 residues long. V lost 6 bases, J lost 7 bases, and 14 bases stayed unmatched. Germline CDR1 SGHAT, CDR2 FQNNGV. DNA for the CDR3: TGTGCCAGCAGACCCTCGCGGGGGGGCGTGTCAAATACGCAGTATTTT. The encoded protein is CASRPSRGGVSNTQYF.

A note on this clonotype: Its ends do not fully match the called genes, so a read error is possible. This rearrangement joins TRBV7-9 to TRBJ2-3; 11 positions agree with TRBD2. The CDR3 sequence is 16 residues long. Per germline, CDR1 SEHNR and CDR2 FQNEAQ (reference sequence). The CDR3, as DNA: TGTGCCGGCAGCTCCGCACTAGCGGGAGGCACAGATACGCAGTATTTT. As protein: CAGSSALAGGTDTQYF.

This chain joins TRBV20-1 and TRBJ2-3; tentatively, D is TRBD1 or TRBD2 (5 bases each). V dropped 2 bases and J dropped 14 bases, with 17 bases sitting between them. Germline V lookup: CDR1 DFQATT, CDR2 SNEGSKA (reference sequence). This CDR3 is 12 amino acids long. The CDR3 here is CSARPGDGGGYF. Written as DNA, the CDR3 is TGCAGTGCTAGACCCGGGGACGGTGGGGGGTATTTT.

V gene TRBV19 combines with J gene TRBJ2-5; 8 bases match TRBD1. The trim removed 2 bases at V and 5 bases at J, leaving 10 bases unmatched. This CDR3 has 16 amino acids. From germline, CDR1 is LNHDA and CDR2 SQIVND (reference sequence). CDR3: CASSIPGRGHGETQYF. The CDR3, as DNA: TGTGCCAGTAGTATACCCGGCAGGGGGCACGGCGAGACCCAGTACTTC.

This clonotype was counted between two and nine times. The V and J genes are TRBV7-8 and TRBJ1-2, with a weak D call TRBD1 (6 bases). The V gene lost 0 bases and the J gene lost 5 bases, with 13 bases spanning the gap. Germline CDR1 is SGHVS and CDR2 is FQNEAQ. CDR3 size: 15 residues. The CDR3 DNA reads TGTGCCAGCAGCTTAGCGCCGGGGGGCGCGTATGGCTACACCTTC. Translating it yields CASSLAPGGAYGYTF.

The rearrangement uses TRBV2 and TRBJ1-2; no firm D call. This CDR3 region has 13 residues. V was cut by 4 bases and J by 8 bases, with 14 bases left in between. Germline V gene sequence: CDR1 SNHLY, CDR2 FYNNEI. CDR3 nucleotides: TGTGCCAGCAGTGGAGCCTCCCCTATGGGCTACACCTTC. Translation: CASSGASPMGYTF.

The rearrangement links TRBV7-2 to TRBJ2-1, with D possibly being TRBD1 (5 bases). The germline V and J ends were trimmed by 2 bases and 10 bases, with 12 bases remaining between them. CDR1 and CDR2 from the germline V gene are SGHTA and FQGNSA. CDR3 length: 13 residues. The CDR3 DNA reads TGTGCCAGCAGCTTAAGGGGATGGGAAGAGCAGTTCTTC. Translated: CASSLRGWEEQFF.

The gene calls are TRBV11-2 and TRBJ1-2; unclear D gene. The germline V gene has CDR1 SGHAT and CDR2 FQNNGV. V lost 4 bases to trimming and J lost 8 bases, with 11 bases between them. The CDR3 is 12 amino acids. CDR3 amino acids: CASSSLGGGYTF. DNA of the CDR3: TGTGCCAGCAGCTCCCTTGGCGGCGGCTACACCTTC.

This clonotype has a handful of counts. The chain has TRBV12-3 or TRBV12-4 and TRBJ1-5; D possibly corresponds to TRBD1 (6 bases). V was cut by 8 bases and J by 0 bases, with 11 bases left in between. CDR3 size: 14 residues. In DNA form, the CDR3 reads TGTGCCAGCCAGGACAGTCTTAGCAATCAGCCCCAGCATTTT. Translation: CASQDSLSNQPQHF.

This rearrangement joins TRBV28 to TRBJ1-1; D unclear. The CDR3 length is 14 residues. Germline assignment: CDR1 MDHEN and CDR2 SYDVKM. Trimming took 5 bases from V and 1 from J, leaving 11 bases between them. CDR3 amino acids: CASSLHLPNTEAFF. CDR3 DNA: TGTGCCAGCAGTCTACATCTTCCGAACACTGAAGCTTTCTTT.

The chain joins TRBV7-2 to TRBJ2-3, with D maybe TRBD2 (5 bases). The CDR3 runs 14 residues. Trimming left V 5 bases short and J 5 bases short, with 14 bases between. Germline V gene lookup returns CDR1 SGHTA and CDR2 FQGNSA. CDR3 nucleotides: TGTGCCAGCAGCACTCCCGGGAACCAAGATACGCAGTATTTT. Translated: CASSTPGNQDTQYF.